This T cell receptor (beta chain) was recorded in a study of T-cell memory formation after mild COVID-19. Concerning this clonotype: Antigen: not known.

Findings and caveats of the study: CD8+ contracting clones occupied EMRA, while CD4+ ones occupied mainly CM and EM. Detection of some responders pre-infection suggested pre-existing cross-reactive memory T cells participated. Clones that shrank (day 15 to 85) were balanced CD4/CD8, whereas later expanders leaned CD4+.

Amplification by 5'RACE using constant-segment primers produced TCR alpha and TCR beta cDNA libraries that carried sample barcodes and UMIs. MiXCR, applied by TCRdb to the 5' RACE reads, yields one record per CDR3 protein. Of 400,000 to 500,000 distinct CDR3 sequences in the sample, around 20% were seen once. Sequenced material: PBMCs or a T cell subset sorted from them (not recorded which). This sequence originates from an adult woman who had mild COVID-19 (a few samples of this study predate the infection). Cell type and time point are not known.

CDR3 region: CASSPRQREAYNEQFF. CDR3 coding DNA: TGTGCCAGCAGCCCGAGGCAGCGGGAGGCGTACAATGAGCAGTTCTTC. The chain combines TRBV9 with TRBJ2-1; TRBD2 matches at 9 bases. Trimming cost V 4 bases and J 4 bases; bases outside gene matches: 9. This CDR3 region has 16 residues. Germline-derived CDR1 and CDR2 are SGDLS and YYNGEE.